Shown below are 24 T cell receptor beta chains from a single sample sequenced in a study of neurological immune-mediated disorders. TCRdb redid the calling of the 5' RACE reads with MiXCR, one entry per CDR3 protein. The repertoire has about 59,000 distinct CDR3 sequences, approximately 12% of them found once; the top ten carry roughly a tenth. The sequencing sample was made of PBMCs. These receptors all come from a woman aged 55 to 70 with HTLV-1-associated myelopathy (HAM/TSP).

In its sample, this clonotype was seen many times. This chain connects TRBV10-3 to TRBJ2-5; D not resolved. The length of the CDR3 is 14 residues. V was pared by 0 bases and J by 2 bases, with 7 bases between. Looked up from germline, CDR1 is ENHRY and CDR2 is SYGVKD. The CDR3 protein is CAISESKGQETQYF. The CDR3 DNA is TGTGCCATCAGTGAGTCCAAGGGACAAGAGACCCAGTACTTC.

In its sample, this clonotype ranks as medium-sized. V usage is TRBV5-1 and J usage is TRBJ1-6; D is uncertain. Germline assignment: CDR1 SGHRS and CDR2 YFSETQ. There are 15 residues in the CDR3. Trimming shortened V by 0 bases and J by 9 bases, and 13 bases separated the two germline ends. The CDR3 loop reads CASSLDPRSGSPLHF. CDR3 coding DNA: TGCGCCAGCAGCTTGGATCCCCGCTCAGGTTCACCCCTCCACTTT. The full variable domain, rest sourced from reference TRBV5-1 and TRBJ1-6, is KAGVTQTPRYLIKTRGQQVTLSCSPISGHRSVSWYQQTPGQGLQFLFEYFSETQRNKGNFPGRFSGRQFSNSRSEMNVSTLELGDSALYLCASSLDPRSGSPLHFGNGTRLTVT.

This clonotype was counted ten times or more. The V call is TRBV20-1, the J call TRBJ1-3; TRBD1 is a possible D gene (6 bases). The CDR3 covers 15 residues. Germline-derived CDR1 and CDR2 are DFQATT and SNEGSKA (reference sequence). The germline V and J ends were trimmed by 3 bases and 4 bases, with 16 bases remaining between them. The CDR3 DNA is TGCAGTGCTAGGGGGGCCGGGGCGCACGGAAACACCATATATTTT. Protein sequence: CSARGAGAHGNTIYF.

This clonotype was picked up many times. The gene calls are TRBV15 and TRBJ2-1; D gene ambiguous. The CDR3 totals 15 residues. Per the germline V gene, CDR1 is LNHNV and CDR2 is YYDKDF (reference sequence). The V end lost 3 bases, the J end lost 9 bases, and 18 bases lay between the germline ends. Here the CDR3 reads CATSSPGPGLGEQFF. The CDR3 coding sequence is TGTGCCACCAGCAGTCCGGGCCCCGGGTTGGGTGAGCAGTTCTTC.

This clonotype appeared many times. The rearrangement uses TRBV10-3 and TRBJ2-6; D remains ambiguous. The CDR3 spans 17 residues. Germline CDR1 reads ENHRY; CDR2 reads SYGVKD. V was trimmed by 0 bases and J by 0 bases, leaving 9 bases between them. The CDR3 nucleotides read TGTGCCATCAGTGAGTCGGCTATCTCCTCTGGGGCCAACGTCCTGACTTTC. Its translation: CAISESAISSGANVLTF.

This clonotype was detected many times. The chain is built from TRBV5-1 and TRBJ2-1; D may match TRBD1 or TRBD2 (5 bases each). The CDR3 runs 18 residues. Looked up from germline, CDR1 is SGHRS and CDR2 is YFSETQ. Trimming pared 3 bases from V and 0 bases from J, leaving 19 bases between. CDR3 sequence (DNA): TGCGCCAGCAGCTCAATTGCCGGGACCCTTAGCTCCTACAATGAGCAGTTCTTC. It codes for CASSSIAGTLSSYNEQFF.

This clonotype came up a few times. The genes are TRBV29-1 and TRBJ1-2; possible D gene TRBD1, 5 bases. V was pared by 4 bases and J by 8 bases, with 14 bases between. Germline CDR1 is SQVTM and CDR2 is ANQGSEA. This CDR3 has 12 residues. In nucleotides, the CDR3 is TGCAGCGTTGCGGACGGGGGTTCGGGCTACACCTTC. This translates into CSVADGGSGYTF. Filled out from reference TRBV29-1 and TRBJ1-2, the complete variable domain reads SAVISQKPSRDICQRGTSLTIQCQVDSQVTMMFWYRQQPGQSLTLIATANQGSEATYESGFVIDKFPISRPNLTFSTLTVSNMSPEDSSIYLCSVADGGSGYTFGSGTRLTVV.

This clonotype has at least ten counts. This chain links TRBV12-3 or TRBV12-4 with TRBJ2-1; 8 bases line up with TRBD1. This CDR3 spans 14 amino acids. The V segment lost 6 bases and the J segment 9 bases; nucleotides outside the gene matches: 10. DNA of the CDR3: TGTGCCAGCAGACAAGGACAGGGCAACTTTGAGCAGTTCTTC. The encoded protein is CASRQGQGNFEQFF.

The chain recombines TRBV7-9 with TRBJ2-5, with a weak D call TRBD2 (5 bases). This CDR3 spans 17 amino acids. Germline V CDR1 and CDR2: SEHNR, FQNEAQ (reference sequence). Trimming left V 2 bases short and J 5 bases short, with 21 bases between. The CDR3 DNA reads TGTGCCAGCAGCTTACCCCCCGGGGTAGAGGTCCGCGAGACCCAGTACTTC. Translation: CASSLPPGVEVRETQYF.

This clonotype turned up a few times. The rearrangement joins TRBV5-1 to TRBJ2-2; 15 bases agree with TRBD2. Per the germline V gene, CDR1 is SGHRS and CDR2 is YFSETQ. The ends lost 4 bases at V and 3 bases at J; junction bases unmatched: 7. This CDR3 comprises 18 residues. CDR3 loop: CASSPGLAGGPHTGELFF. The CDR3 nucleotides read TGCGCCAGCAGCCCAGGACTAGCGGGAGGGCCTCACACCGGGGAGCTGTTTTTT.

The table lists this clonotype with many counts. The CDR3 DNA follows: TGCAGCGCCCGAAGGACTAGCGGGGCGGATGAGCAGTTCTTC. Its translation is CSARRTSGADEQFF. This chain uses TRBV29-1 with TRBJ2-1, with 12 bases matching TRBD2. The CDR3 sequence is 14 residues long. The trim removed 7 bases at V and 8 bases at J, leaving 9 bases unmatched. Germline CDR1 reads SQVTM; CDR2 reads ANQGSEA.

The sample holds many counts of this clonotype. V is TRBV4-1 and J is TRBJ2-7, with D perhaps TRBD1 or TRBD2 (5 bases each). In germline, CDR1 is MGHRA, CDR2 YSYEKL. CDR3 length: 15 amino acids. With 8 bases removed from V and 2 bases from J, the gap between germline ends came to 19 bases. CDR3 amino acids: CASALALGEAYEQYF. The CDR3 DNA follows: TGCGCCAGCGCTCTCGCTTTGGGGGAAGCCTACGAGCAGTACTTC.

There are many counts of this clonotype. The rearrangement uses TRBV5-1 and TRBJ2-3; D is unresolved. V was cut by 0 bases and J by 4 bases, with 15 bases left in between. CDR3 length: 16 amino acids. Germline CDR1 reads SGHRS; CDR2 reads YFSETQ. Written as DNA, the CDR3 is TGCGCCAGCAGCTTGGTAAAGACAACAATCGCAGATACGCAGTATTTT. Its protein is CASSLVKTTIADTQYF.

This clonotype was seen repeatedly, ten times or more. The J gene is TRBJ2-5, the V gene TRBV11-1; 7 bases agree with TRBD2. Germline CDR1 and CDR2: SGHAT and FQDESV (reference sequence). With 6 bases clipped from V and 2 bases from J, the junction kept 9 bases outside the gene matches. This CDR3 is 15 amino acids long. The chain's CDR3 is CASSRKRETQETQYF. The CDR3 DNA reads as TGTGCCAGCAGTCGAAAGCGGGAAACACAAGAGACCCAGTACTTC. Complete variable domain (other parts from reference TRBV11-1 and TRBJ2-5): EAEVAQSPRYKITEKSQAVAFWCDPISGHATLYWYRQILGQGPELLVQFQDESVVDDSQLPKDRFSAERLKGVDSTLKIQPAELGDSAMYLCASSRKRETQETQYFGPGTRLLVL.

This clonotype was seen at least ten times. V gene TRBV4-1 combines with J gene TRBJ2-1; D is uncertain. CDR1 MGHRA and CDR2 YSYEKL come from the germline V gene. Trimming pared 0 bases from V and 4 bases from J, leaving 7 bases between. CDR3 size: 14 residues. The CDR3 DNA sequence: TGCGCCAGCAGCCAAGACTGGGATTACAATGAGCAGTTCTTC. This gives the protein CASSQDWDYNEQFF.

This clonotype was counted between two and nine times. This rearrangement joins TRBV5-1 to TRBJ2-7; D might be TRBD2 (7 bases). Germline V CDR1 and CDR2: SGHRS, YFSETQ. The V gene lost 1 base and the J gene lost 5 bases, with 13 bases spanning the gap. This CDR3 has 14 residues. CDR3 sequence: CASSLKGGIHEQYF. The CDR3 DNA reads as TGCGCCAGCAGCTTGAAGGGGGGGATCCACGAGCAGTACTTC.

In the case of this clonotype: Lacking the conserved final phenylalanine or tryptophan, this CDR3 likely reflects a read error. The limits of the CDR3 on the DNA are not certain, so only TCRdb's listed CDR3 is given. The V and J genes are TRBV5-1 and TRBJ2-7. The germline V gene has CDR1 SGHRS and CDR2 YFSETQ. The CDR3 totals 14 residues, both ends included. CDR3 sequence: CASSLGGNSYEQDL.

V and J are TRBV10-3 and TRBJ2-7, with a weak D call TRBD2 (5 bases). The germline V gene has CDR1 ENHRY and CDR2 SYGVKD. Trimming took 1 base from V and 6 from J, leaving 7 bases between them. This CDR3 has 12 amino acids. The CDR3 sequence is CAISELAGEQYF. The CDR3, as DNA: TGTGCCATCAGTGAGTTGGCGGGCGAGCAGTACTTC.

This clonotype has at least ten counts. The rearrangement joins TRBV9 to TRBJ2-7, with D perhaps given as TRBD1 or TRBD2 (5 bases each). From germline, CDR1 is SGDLS and CDR2 YYNGEE. Trimming took 3 bases from V and 5 from J, leaving 18 bases between them. The CDR3 totals 15 residues. CDR3 loop: CASSEGDGAPDEQYF. The DNA for the CDR3 is TGTGCCAGCAGCGAAGGGGACGGCGCTCCTGACGAGCAGTACTTC. The complete variable domain, with remaining parts taken from reference TRBV9 and TRBJ2-7, reads DSGVTQTPKHLITATGQRVTLRCSPRSGDLSVYWYQQSLDQGLQFLIQYYNGEERAKGNILERFSAQQFPDLHSELNLSSLELGDSALYFCASSEGDGAPDEQYFGPGTRLTVT.

The chain has TRBV5-1 and TRBJ1-1; perhaps TRBD1 as D (5 bases). CDR1 is SGHRS and CDR2 is YFSETQ in the germline V gene. Trimming took 0 bases from V and 0 from J, leaving 9 bases between them. This CDR3 region has 15 residues. CDR3: CASSLVQGMNTEAFF. The CDR3 DNA reads TGCGCCAGCAGCTTGGTGCAGGGTATGAACACTGAAGCTTTCTTT.

This clonotype was counted many times. The chain uses TRBV12-3 or TRBV12-4 and TRBJ2-5; D uncertain. There are 12 residues in the CDR3. Trimming pared 3 bases from V and 3 bases from J, leaving 5 bases between. The chain's CDR3 is CASSFEEETQYF. CDR3 in DNA: TGTGCCAGCAGTTTCGAGGAAGAGACCCAGTACTTC.

This clonotype appeared many times. The CDR3 loop is CSARRVANYGYTF. As DNA, the CDR3 is TGCAGTGCTAGAAGGGTCGCTAACTATGGCTACACCTTC. The V call is TRBV20-1, the J call TRBJ1-2; unclear D gene. The CDR3 consists of 13 residues. Trimming stripped 2 bases from V and 0 bases from J, with 7 bases between. The germline CDR1 and CDR2 sequences are DFQATT and SNEGSKA (reference sequence).

This clonotype was detected many times. The CDR3 is CSVGKVREETQYF. CDR3 nucleotide sequence: TGCAGCGTTGGGAAAGTTAGGGAAGAGACCCAGTACTTC. V gene TRBV29-1 combines with J gene TRBJ2-5; D remains unclear. The V gene lost 4 bases and the J gene lost 3 bases, with 12 bases spanning the gap. There are 13 residues in the CDR3. Germline loops: CDR1 SQVTM, CDR2 ANQGSEA.

This clonotype was counted many times. The rearrangement links TRBV5-1 to TRBJ2-3; no reliable D call. V lost 0 bases and J 0 bases, leaving 8 bases between the germline ends. The CDR3 is 15 amino acids. Germline V gene lookup returns CDR1 SGHRS and CDR2 YFSETQ. In DNA form, the CDR3 reads TGCGCCAGCAGCTTGGCCCCGGTTAGCACAGATACGCAGTATTTT. Translated, it gives CASSLAPVSTDTQYF.